The 13 T cell receptor beta chains given below trace back to one sample, sequenced in a study of T-cell memory formation after mild COVID-19. Each CDR3 protein gets one entry after TCRdb re-called the 5' RACE reads with MiXCR. This sample yields 290,000 or so distinct CDR3 sequences, of which 15% to 20% are seen a single time; 20% to 25% belongs to the top ten. Sequenced material: PBMCs or a T cell subset sorted from them (not recorded which). These receptors were taken from a man aged 18-30 years who had mild COVID-19 (a few samples of this study predate the infection). Cell type and time point are not known.

The V and J genes are TRBV7-8 and TRBJ2-1, with a tentative D call TRBD1 (5 bases). The germline V gene has CDR1 SGHVS and CDR2 FQNEAQ. V lost 4 bases to trimming and J lost 2 bases, with 15 bases between them. CDR3 length equals 16 residues. The CDR3 nucleotides are TGTGCCAGCAGCTACAGACAGTCTCAGGCCTACAATGAGCAGTTCTTC. Translating it yields CASSYRQSQAYNEQFF.

The table lists this clonotype with a few counts. The V call is TRBV2, the J call TRBJ1-2; 8 bases agree with TRBD1. V shed 11 bases and J 8 bases; nucleotides not matched to a gene: 16. The CDR3 contains 14 residues. Germline CDR1 and CDR2: SNHLY and FYNNEI. As DNA, the CDR3 is TGTGCCCTCCCCCCAGGGCAGGGGGCGCGCGGCTACACCTTC. It specifies CALPPGQGARGYTF.

The CDR3 coding sequence is TGTGCCAGCCTACACAGGTCGCGGGAGACCCAGTACTTC. Translated, it gives CASLHRSRETQYF. The chain has TRBV5-6 and TRBJ2-5, with D possibly being TRBD1 (5 bases). There are 13 residues in the CDR3. Germline CDR1 reads SGHDT; CDR2 reads YYEEEE. V was shortened by 7 bases and J by 5 bases, with 15 bases between the two germline ends.

V is TRBV24-1 and J is TRBJ2-1; tentative D call: TRBD1 (6 bases). Germline V gene data show CDR1 as KGHDR and CDR2 as SFDVKD. CDR3 length: 14 amino acids. The germline V and J ends were trimmed by 3 bases and 5 bases, with 10 bases remaining between them. The CDR3 region is CATSDTSGDNEQFF. The CDR3 region has the DNA TGTGCCACCAGTGATACCTCAGGGGACAATGAGCAGTTCTTC.

The chain employs TRBV4-2 and TRBJ2-3; D unclear. V dropped 4 bases and J dropped 0 bases, with 17 bases sitting between them. The CDR3 is 17 amino acids. The V gene's germline CDR1 is LGHNA and CDR2 YNFKEQ. CDR3 amino acids: CASSLPNSGLSTDTQYF. CDR3 coding DNA: TGTGCCAGCAGCCTGCCGAACAGTGGGCTTAGCACAGATACGCAGTATTTT.

This clonotype showed up just a few times. V is TRBV5-5 and J is TRBJ2-5; D remains ambiguous. Trimming cost V 3 bases and J 5 bases, with 11 bases left between them. This CDR3 has 13 residues. The germline V gene has CDR1 SGHKS and CDR2 YYEKEE (reference sequence). This chain's CDR3 is CASSSGLTETQYF. Written as DNA, the CDR3 is TGTGCCAGCAGCTCGGGCCTTACGGAGACCCAGTACTTC.

Here the CDR3 DNA reads TGCAGCGCCGGGTTTACAGGGAGGGAGACCCAGTACTTC. Translated: CSAGFTGRETQYF. This chain joins TRBV29-1 and TRBJ2-5; the D call may be TRBD1 or TRBD2 (6 bases each). This CDR3 has 13 amino acids. Trimming stripped 7 bases from V and 5 bases from J, with 17 bases between. From germline, CDR1 is SQVTM and CDR2 ANQGSEA.

This chain connects TRBV11-3 to TRBJ2-5; 12 bases agree with TRBD2. V lost 1 base, J lost 10 bases, and 1 base stayed unmatched. Germline V CDR1 and CDR2: SGHNT, YENEEA. The CDR3 extends over 13 amino acids. The CDR3 spells CASSLGLAGDQYF. CDR3 nucleotide sequence: TGTGCCAGCAGCTTAGGACTAGCGGGGGACCAGTACTTC.

The chain recombines TRBV12-3 or TRBV12-4 with TRBJ1-5; no firm D call. The CDR3 covers 13 residues. V lost 3 bases, J lost 1 base, and 4 bases lay in between. The CDR3 here is CASSFASNQPQHF. In nucleotides, the CDR3 is TGTGCCAGCAGTTTTGCCAGCAATCAGCCCCAGCATTTT.

The V call is TRBV5-5, the J call TRBJ2-1; TRBD1 aligns across 11 bases. V was clipped by 4 bases and J by 2 bases; unmatched bases: 14. Germline assignment: CDR1 SGHKS and CDR2 YYEKEE (reference sequence). The length of the CDR3 is 19 residues. This CDR3 reads CASSVRTGGPLAAYNEQFF. CDR3 nucleotide sequence: TGTGCCAGCAGCGTGAGGACAGGGGGCCCGCTAGCGGCCTACAATGAGCAGTTCTTC. The full variable domain, its missing parts supplied by reference TRBV5-5 and TRBJ2-1, is DAGVTQSPTHLIKTRGQQVTLRCSPISGHKSVSWYQQVLGQGPQFIFQYYEKEERGRGNFPDRFSARQFPNYSSELNVNALLLGDSALYLCASSVRTGGPLAAYNEQFFGPGTRLTVL.

The chain has TRBV7-2 and TRBJ1-1; D not certain. This CDR3 is 14 amino acids long. Trimming removed 2 bases from V and 2 bases from J, with 9 bases in between. The germline CDR1 and CDR2 sequences are SGHTA and FQGNSA. In DNA, the CDR3 is TGTGCCAGCAGCTTACACAGCACCAACACTGAAGCTTTCTTT. Amino acids: CASSLHSTNTEAFF.

This clonotype has just a few counts. V is TRBV5-1 and J is TRBJ1-3; the D is unclear. The V and J ends lost 5 bases and 0 bases respectively, with 15 bases between them. From germline, CDR1 is SGHRS and CDR2 YFSETQ. The CDR3 runs 16 residues. The CDR3 is CASRPAVAVSGNTIYF. The CDR3 nucleotides are TGCGCCAGCAGACCCGCTGTTGCAGTCTCTGGAAACACCATATATTTT.

The J gene is TRBJ1-2, the V gene TRBV25-1; 7 bases match TRBD1. Trimming removed 4 bases from V and 2 bases from J; junction bases left unmatched: 10. There are 16 residues in the CDR3. From germline, CDR1 is MGHDK and CDR2 SYGVNS. The CDR3 loop is CASSAQRTGRNYGYTF. DNA for the CDR3: TGTGCCAGCAGTGCGCAAAGGACAGGCCGGAACTATGGCTACACCTTC.